The 3 T cell receptor beta chains reported below all come from one sample, sequenced in a study of blood T cells in healthy people across ages. Alongside a J-beta primer mix, a sample-barcoded 5' primer served in a second PCR lasting roughly 7 to 11 cycles. TCRdb used MiXCR to reprocess the 5' RACE reads, holding one entry per CDR3 protein. There are 650,000 to 1,000,000 distinct CDR3 sequences in the sample; about 45% occur only once, and less than 20% lies in the top ten. Sample: blood. These receptors came from an elderly man in good health.

The chain is built from TRBV18 and TRBJ2-5; 8 nucleotides align to TRBD2. Germline lookup yields CDR1 KGHSH and CDR2 LQKENI. V dropped 2 bases and J dropped 2; count of bases not matched to a gene: 4. This CDR3 has 15 amino acids. The DNA for the CDR3 is TGTGCCAGCTCACCATTAGCGGGGAGTCAAGAGACCCAGTACTTC. This encodes CASSPLAGSQETQYF. Full variable domain (missing parts from reference TRBV18 and TRBJ2-5): NAGVMQNPRHLVRRRGQEARLRCSPMKGHSHVYWYRQLPEEGLKFMVYLQKENIIDESGMPKERFSAEFPKEGPSILRIQQVVRGDSAAYFCASSPLAGSQETQYFGPGTRLLVL.

This clonotype was observed a few times. The chain has TRBV29-1 and TRBJ2-2, with TRBD2 matching 13 bases. The CDR3 extends over 16 amino acids. The V and J ends lost 5 bases and 2 bases, in that order; junction bases with no gene match: 5. Germline V gene data show CDR1 as SQVTM and CDR2 as ANQGSEA. CDR3 nucleotides: TGCAGCGTTCTCGGACTAGCGGGAGTTAACACCGGGGAGCTGTTTTTT. Protein sequence: CSVLGLAGVNTGELFF.

The chain carries TRBV5-1 and TRBJ2-1; 11 bases align to TRBD2. This CDR3 is 19 amino acids long. The germline gives CDR1 SGHRS, CDR2 YFSETQ. With V trimmed by 0 bases and J by 0 bases, 8 bases remained unmatched. CDR3 sequence (DNA): TGCGCCAGCAGCTTGGGTAGCGGGGGGGCAATGAGCTCCTACAATGAGCAGTTCTTC. Encoded protein: CASSLGSGGAMSSYNEQFF.